This is a list of T cell receptor beta chains from one sample in a study of blood T cells in healthy people across ages. TCRdb reanalysed the 5' RACE reads using MiXCR and keeps one entry per CDR3 protein. The table has over 1,500,000 distinct CDR3 sequences, roughly 52% seen once. What was sequenced was blood. The receptors originated from a middle-aged woman in good health. The CDR3 runs from the conserved cysteine through the conserved F or W. The order of the fields is V gene, J gene, clone size, D gene, CDR3 DNA, CDR3 protein. A D gene is named only where the DNA matches it firmly. Clone size is stated in some rows and not others, as once, few, many or a class when expanded.

V: TRBV20-1
J: TRBJ2-1
size: few
D: -
DNA: TGCAGTGCTAGAGGTAGTGGCGCGGGGTTAGGGGCCTACAATGAGCAGTTCTTC
CDR3: CSARGSGAGLGAYNEQFF

V: TRBV20-1
J: TRBJ2-7
size: -
D: -
DNA: TGCAGTGCGAATATGCGGATTAACGCCTACGAGCAGTACTTC
CDR3: CSANMRINAYEQYF

V: TRBV7-9
J: TRBJ2-3
size: -
D: TRBD1
DNA: TGTGCCAGCAGCCGTCCGGGACAGGGAATCGGGGAGAGCACAGATACGCAGTATTTT
CDR3: CASSRPGQGIGESTDTQYF

V: TRBV7-9
J: TRBJ2-2
size: once
D: TRBD1
DNA: TGTGCCAGCAGCGTCGCAGGGGGTACCGGGGAGCTGTTTTTT
CDR3: CASSVAGGTGELFF

V: TRBV28
J: TRBJ1-1
size: few
D: -
DNA: TGTGCCAGCAGTTCTACCGCTGAAGCTTTCTTT
CDR3: CASSSTAEAFF

V: TRBV7-2
J: TRBJ1-1
size: -
D: -
DNA: TGTGCCAGCAGCCACCCGGGGGCGGAAGCTTTCTTT
CDR3: CASSHPGAEAFF

V: TRBV9
J: TRBJ1-6
size: -
D: -
DNA: TGTGCCAGCAGCGGGCAGGGTACCAATTCACCCCTCCACTTT
CDR3: CASSGQGTNSPLHF

V: TRBV9
J: TRBJ1-2
size: -
D: -
DNA: TGTGCCAGCAGCGTAGACCCCCAGAGCTATGGCTACACCTTC
CDR3: CASSVDPQSYGYTF

V: TRBV11-2
J: TRBJ2-7
size: few
D: TRBD1
DNA: TGTGCCAGCAGCTTACGTGGACAGGGGACCACCTACGAGCAGTACTTC
CDR3: CASSLRGQGTTYEQYF

V: TRBV20-1
J: TRBJ1-5
size: few
D: -
DNA: TGCAGTGCTAGTAAAGGGGCCTTTCAGCCCCAGCATTTT
CDR3: CSASKGAFQPQHF

V: TRBV28
J: TRBJ1-1
size: -
D: -
DNA: TGTGCCAGCAGTTCCGGCAGTCAATTGTTTGGAGCTTTCTTT
CDR3: CASSSGSQLFGAFF

V: TRBV27
J: TRBJ2-5
size: -
D: -
DNA: TGTGCCAGCAGTGAACTAGGGACTAAAGGGGGCTATGAGCAGTACTTC
CDR3: CASSELGTKGGYEQYF

V: TRBV27
J: TRBJ2-7
size: -
D: -
DNA: TGTGCCAGCAGTTTCGGGGGAGAGAGCACCTACGAGCAGTACTTC
CDR3: CASSFGGESTYEQYF

V: TRBV29-1
J: TRBJ2-7
size: many
D: TRBD1
DNA: TGCAGCGTGGGGCGACAGGGGAGCTACGAGCAGTACTTC
CDR3: CSVGRQGSYEQYF

V: TRBV27
J: TRBJ2-1
size: few
D: -
DNA: TGTGCCAGCAGTTTAGGGCAGAGATACAATGAGCAGTTCTTC
CDR3: CASSLGQRYNEQFF

V: TRBV25-1
J: TRBJ1-5
size: -
D: -
DNA: TGTGCCAGCAGTGAAAAATTCCTGGGGCAGCCCCAGCATTTT
CDR3: CASSEKFLGQPQHF

V: TRBV7-2
J: TRBJ2-1
size: -
D: -
DNA: TGTGCCAGCAGCCTCCCTCGGGGCAGGGGCAATGAGCAGTTCTTC
CDR3: CASSLPRGRGNEQFF

V: TRBV5-1
J: TRBJ2-5
size: -
D: TRBD1
DNA: TGCGCCAGCAGCTTGGGTCCGACAGGGCAGGCAGAGACCCAGTACTTC
CDR3: CASSLGPTGQAETQYF

V: TRBV10-3
J: TRBJ2-5
size: many
D: TRBD1
DNA: TGTGCCACCCGGCATACAGGGGGCGAGACCCAGTACTTC
CDR3: CATRHTGGETQYF

V: TRBV20-1
J: TRBJ2-7
size: once
D: -
DNA: TGCAGTGCGGCCCGGACGGGCGGCATTTCCTACGAGCAGTACTTC
CDR3: CSAARTGGISYEQYF

V: TRBV5-1
J: TRBJ2-7
size: -
D: -
DNA: TGCGCCAGCAGCTTGGCCCCGGACAGACTCTACGAGCAGTACTTC
CDR3: CASSLAPDRLYEQYF

V: TRBV29-1
J: TRBJ1-2
size: -
D: -
DNA: TGCAGCGCTAGTGAGGCAAACGGACTCACGGGCTACACCTTC
CDR3: CSASEANGLTGYTF

V: TRBV11-2
J: TRBJ2-3
size: -
D: TRBD2
DNA: TGTGCCAGCAGCGCAGCGGGGGGGCAGGGGACAGATACGCAGTATTTT
CDR3: CASSAAGGQGTDTQYF

V: TRBV20-1
J: TRBJ2-7
size: -
D: -
DNA: TGCAGTGCTAGAGATCCGGCAGGACGATCCCACGAGAAGTACTTC
CDR3: CSARDPAGRSHEKYF

V: TRBV6-5
J: TRBJ2-5
size: few
D: -
DNA: TGTGCCAGCAGTAGCCGGGACATCCTACCTAGGGAGACCCAGTACTTC
CDR3: CASSSRDILPRETQYF

V: TRBV2
J: TRBJ1-2
size: few
D: -
DNA: TGTGCCAGCAGTGAACCGGGCCTAAGCTATGGCTACACCTTC
CDR3: CASSEPGLSYGYTF

V: TRBV28
J: TRBJ2-3
size: -
D: TRBD2
DNA: TGTGCCAACGGGGGGGTTCGCACAGATACGCAGTATTTT
CDR3: CANGGVRTDTQYF

V: TRBV27
J: TRBJ1-6
size: -
D: -
DNA: TGTGCCGGCAGCAGGATGGGACTCTCAAAGTCGGGTAATTCACCCCTCCACTTT
CDR3: CAGSRMGLSKSGNSPLHF

V: TRBV20-1
J: TRBJ2-3
size: -
D: TRBD2
DNA: TGCAGTGCTACCGGACTAGCGGGACCCCTACGAGAGCAGTATTTT
CDR3: CSATGLAGPLREQYF

V: TRBV29-1
J: TRBJ2-7
size: -
D: -
DNA: TGCAGCGTAAGGGTCTCCTACGAGCAGTACTTC
CDR3: CSVRVSYEQYF

V: TRBV7-9
J: TRBJ2-5
size: -
D: -
DNA: TGTTCCAGCAGCTTGGGGGACGATCGAGAGACCCAGTACTTC
CDR3: CSSSLGDDRETQYF

V: TRBV14
J: TRBJ2-6
size: -
D: -
DNA: TGTGCCAGCAGCCAAGACGGGGTTTCCAGCTCTGGGGCCAACGTCCTGACTTTC
CDR3: CASSQDGVSSSGANVLTF

V: TRBV7-2
J: TRBJ2-3
size: few
D: TRBD2
DNA: TGTGCCAGCAGCTTAGATAGCGGGTACACAGATACGCAGTATTTT
CDR3: CASSLDSGYTDTQYF

V: TRBV28
J: TRBJ1-4
size: -
D: -
DNA: TGTGCCAGCAGTTTATTAAAAGAGGAACTGTTTTTT
CDR3: CASSLLKEELFF

V: TRBV6-5
J: TRBJ1-5
size: few
D: -
DNA: TGTGCCAGCAGTTACTCCGGGACGGCGGCAAGCAATCAGCCCCAGCATTTT
CDR3: CASSYSGTAASNQPQHF

V: TRBV25-1
J: TRBJ1-6
size: few
D: -
DNA: TGTGCCAGCAGTGAAAGCTGGGGCCGGAGTGGTTCACCCCTCCACTTT
CDR3: CASSESWGRSGSPLHF

V: TRBV3-1
J: TRBJ1-1
size: -
D: -
DNA: TGTGCCAGCAGCCAAGGAACTGGGCTAACGAACACTGAAGCTTTCTTT
CDR3: CASSQGTGLTNTEAFF

V: TRBV25-1
J: TRBJ2-7
size: few
D: -
DNA: TGTGCCAGCATCCGAGTTATGGGAGACGGGGTCGTAGAGCAGTACTTC
CDR3: CASIRVMGDGVVEQYF

V: TRBV2
J: TRBJ2-7
size: -
D: -
DNA: TGTGCCAGCAGCAGACTAGTTTCGCCGTACGAGCAGTACTTC
CDR3: CASSRLVSPYEQYF

V: TRBV7-2
J: TRBJ1-2
size: -
D: -
DNA: TGTGCCAGCAGCCAAACTGCCTTTCTCGATGGCTACACCTTC
CDR3: CASSQTAFLDGYTF

V: TRBV7-2
J: TRBJ2-5
size: few
D: TRBD2
DNA: TGTGCCAGCAGCTTCTCGTTTAAGCGGGGAGGCCAAGAGACCCAGTACTTC
CDR3: CASSFSFKRGGQETQYF

V: TRBV12-3/TRBV12-4
J: TRBJ2-5
size: -
D: -
DNA: TGTGCCAGCAGTTTAGGGGGGGTAATCGCCACAAGAGAGACCCAGTACTTC
CDR3: CASSLGGVIATRETQYF